The 22 T cell receptor beta chains below were found in one sample sequenced in a study of OX40 agonist ivuxolimab in advanced cancers. The data were produced by immunoSEQ multiplex PCR, yet TCRdb's version contains in-frame clones alone and is incomplete. Here the sample spans under 85,000 clones, 60% to 80% being singletons. This material consisted of CD4+ or CD8+ T cells sorted from blood, taken in a trial of the OX40 agonist ivuxolimab. Receptors originate from an adult with an advanced solid tumor such as melanoma, head and neck, liver or kidney cancer.

In its sample, this clone was seen once. The chain joins TRBV4-1 to TRBJ2-5, with 11 bases aligning to TRBD2. Per germline, CDR1 MGHRA and CDR2 YSYEKL. The CDR3 extends over 16 amino acids. Trimming took 4 bases from V and 2 from J; bases not matched to a gene: 6. This CDR3 is CASSPELAGGQETQYF. Written as DNA, the CDR3 is TGCGCCAGCAGCCCAGAGCTAGCGGGAGGTCAAGAGACCCAGTACTTC.

About this clone itself: Other DNA sequences in the same sample also yield this CDR3. This chain links TRBV5-1 with TRBJ1-6, with 9 bases aligning to TRBD1. Looked up from germline, CDR1 is SGHRS and CDR2 is YFSETQ. The CDR3 runs to 15 residues. V was clipped by 0 bases and J by 7 bases; unmatched bases: 2. Here the CDR3 reads CASSLGDRENSPLHF. The CDR3 region has the DNA TGCGCCAGCAGCTTGGGGGACAGGGAGAATTCACCCCTCCACTTT.

The chain has TRBV18 and TRBJ2-7; 8 positions match TRBD2. The J segment lost 3 bases and the V segment lost 3 bases, leaving 10 bases of the junction unmatched. CDR1 KGHSH and CDR2 LQKENI come from the germline V gene. This CDR3 spans 16 amino acids. For the CDR3, the DNA is TGTGCCAGCTCACCGGCAATAGCGGGATCGGTCTACGAGCAGTACTTC. Translation gives CASSPAIAGSVYEQYF.

As DNA, the CDR3 is TGTGCCAGCAGCTTTTCGGGACTAAGACAAGAGACCCAGTACTTC. It codes for CASSFSGLRQETQYF. V gene TRBV11-3 combines with J gene TRBJ2-5; 7 bases fit TRBD2. The trim removed 3 bases at V and 2 bases at J, leaving 6 bases unmatched. The germline V gene has CDR1 SGHNT and CDR2 YENEEA. This CDR3 spans 15 amino acids.

The rearrangement joins TRBV5-5 to TRBJ1-1; D gene ambiguous. This CDR3 is built from 17 residues. V shed 4 bases and J shed 0 bases, with 19 bases lying between them. CDR1 is SGHKS, CDR2 YYEKEE, per germline (reference sequence). CDR3: CASSQRAGYALNTEAFF. CDR3 nucleotide sequence: TGTGCCAGCAGCCAACGGGCAGGCTACGCTCTGAACACTGAAGCTTTCTTT.

The CDR3 sequence: CASSPLLVRSYEQYF. DNA for the CDR3: TGTGCCAGCAGTCCCCTTCTTGTACGAAGCTACGAGCAGTACTTC. This chain joins TRBV6-5 and TRBJ2-7, with D uncertain. Germline CDR1 MNHEY, CDR2 SVGAGI. V dropped 5 bases and J dropped 3 bases, with 17 bases sitting between them. The CDR3 runs 15 residues.

The chain recombines TRBV28 with TRBJ2-3; 8 bases agree with TRBD2. Germline CDR1 is MDHEN and CDR2 is SYDVKM. V shed 6 bases, J shed 0 bases, and the junction held 5 bases outside the gene matches. The length of the CDR3 is 15 residues. The CDR3 DNA sequence: TGTGCCAGCAGCCGACTAGCGCTAAGCACAGATACGCAGTATTTT. It encodes CASSRLALSTDTQYF.

The chain uses TRBV29-1 and TRBJ1-2, with D possibly TRBD1 on 5 matching bases. Trimming took off 7 bases at V and 8 bases at J, with 26 bases between the two ends. CDR3 size: 15 residues. In germline, CDR1 is SQVTM, CDR2 ANQGSEA. CDR3 nucleotide sequence: TGCAGCGCCCGGGGGTGGGGACTATCCTCGGAGGGCTACACCTTC. It is translated as CSARGWGLSSEGYTF.

This chain uses TRBV29-1 with TRBJ1-2; D uncertain. This CDR3 comprises 12 residues. V dropped 6 bases and J dropped 6 bases, with 14 bases sitting between them. Per germline, CDR1 SQVTM and CDR2 ANQGSEA. CDR3 sequence (DNA): TGCAGCGTGGATAGGACGATCCATGGCTACACCTTC. Translation: CSVDRTIHGYTF.

The V and J genes are TRBV29-1 and TRBJ2-7; no reliable D call. CDR1 is SQVTM, CDR2 ANQGSEA, per germline. Trimming took off 5 bases at V and 1 base at J, with 6 bases between the two ends. The CDR3 totals 11 residues. CDR3 DNA: TGCAGCGTTTCTATTTCCTACGAGCAGTACTTC. It yields the protein CSVSISYEQYF.

The genes are TRBV27 and TRBJ2-6; 11 bases are a match to TRBD2. Trimming took 6 bases from V and 3 from J; bases not matched to a gene: 7. This CDR3 contains 17 residues. Germline V gives CDR1 MNHEY, CDR2 SMNVEV (reference sequence). The CDR3 spells CASRLLAGAGGANVLTF. The CDR3 DNA reads as TGTGCCAGCAGGTTACTAGCGGGAGCAGGTGGGGCCAACGTCCTGACTTTC.

The J gene is TRBJ2-1, the V gene TRBV5-1, with 12 bases identical to TRBD2. The CDR3 sequence is 16 residues long. The ends lost 5 bases at V and 4 bases at J; junction bases unmatched: 7. Germline CDR1 and CDR2: SGHRS and YFSETQ. In DNA, the CDR3 is TGCGCCAGCAGAATAACCGGGACTAGCGGGTACAATGAGCAGTTCTTC. The encoded protein is CASRITGTSGYNEQFF.

V is TRBV27 and J is TRBJ2-2; D possibly corresponds to TRBD2 (6 bases). Per germline, CDR1 MNHEY and CDR2 SMNVEV (reference sequence). CDR3 size: 13 residues. Trimming removed 7 bases at V and 6 bases at J, with 12 bases between. The CDR3 DNA follows: TGTGCCAGCACGGGAGTCCAGGCCGGGGAGCTGTTTTTT. Translation gives CASTGVQAGELFF.

This clone was seen a few times. The V and J genes are TRBV6-5 and TRBJ1-6; possible D gene TRBD1, 6 bases. The CDR3 contains 14 residues. Germline loops: CDR1 MNHEY, CDR2 SVGAGI. Trimming stripped 5 bases from V and 7 bases from J, with 12 bases between. DNA for the CDR3: TGTGCCAGCAGTGGGGGGGCGAGCAATTCACCCCTCCACTTT. As protein: CASSGGASNSPLHF.

The chain is built from TRBV18 and TRBJ1-1; no clear D. The CDR3 covers 13 residues. Germline V gene lookup returns CDR1 KGHSH and CDR2 LQKENI. V was shortened by 3 bases and J by 5 bases, with 10 bases between the two germline ends. The CDR3 bases are TGTGCCAGCTCACCCTCAGAACTGACTGAAGCTTTCTTT. Its protein is CASSPSELTEAFF.

This clone has more than one count but fewer than ten. The chain uses TRBV5-1 and TRBJ2-7; possible D gene TRBD2, 6 bases. Trimming shortened V by 0 bases and J by 0 bases, and 7 bases separated the two germline ends. The CDR3 totals 14 residues. Germline CDR1 SGHRS, CDR2 YFSETQ. CDR3 amino acids: CASSLVGGSYEQYF. CDR3 sequence (DNA): TGCGCCAGCAGCTTGGTCGGGGGCTCCTACGAGCAGTACTTC.

The V gene is TRBV7-9, the J gene TRBJ1-2, with 8 nucleotides matching TRBD1. The trim removed 2 bases at V and 4 bases at J, leaving 6 bases unmatched. Per the germline V gene, CDR1 is SEHNR and CDR2 is FQNEAQ (reference sequence). The CDR3 length is 15 residues. The CDR3 sequence is CASSLSGQAGYGYTF. CDR3 bases: TGTGCCAGCAGCTTATCGGGACAGGCTGGCTATGGCTACACCTTC.

This chain joins TRBV15 and TRBJ1-5, with 7 bases matching TRBD1. Trimming cost V 2 bases and J 4 bases; bases outside gene matches: 5. The CDR3 loop spans 15 amino acids. Per germline, CDR1 LNHNV and CDR2 YYDKDF (reference sequence). The CDR3 DNA reads as TGTGCCACCAGCAGAACACGGACAGGTAATCAGCCCCAGCATTTT. This encodes CATSRTRTGNQPQHF.

This chain links TRBV19 with TRBJ2-3; TRBD2 matches at 8 bases. Germline loops: CDR1 LNHDA, CDR2 SQIVND (reference sequence). J was trimmed by 3 bases and V by 5 bases; bases with no gene match: 4. This CDR3 is 14 amino acids long. The DNA of the CDR3 is TGTGCCAGTAGTCCGGGAGGGCGGACAGATACGCAGTATTTT. It translates to CASSPGGRTDTQYF.

This clone was seen only a few times. The V gene is TRBV11-2, the J gene TRBJ1-1; D gene uncertain. The CDR3 is 14 amino acids. Per germline, CDR1 SGHAT and CDR2 FQNNGV. The V end was cut by 3 bases, the J end by 8 bases, with 16 bases between. CDR3 sequence: CASSFSRRRGEAFF. The CDR3 DNA is TGTGCCAGCAGCTTCTCTCGGCGTAGAGGAGAAGCTTTCTTT.

This clone was picked up one time. The J gene is TRBJ1-6, the V gene TRBV18; perhaps TRBD1 as D (5 bases). The CDR3 length is 14 residues. CDR1 and CDR2 from the germline V gene are KGHSH and LQKENI. The V gene lost 3 bases and the J gene lost 7 bases, with 10 bases spanning the gap. CDR3 residues: CASSPWEGNSPLHF. The DNA of the CDR3 is TGTGCCAGCTCACCTTGGGAGGGGAATTCACCCCTCCACTTT.

The chain joins TRBV15 to TRBJ2-1; D not certain. This CDR3 has 15 residues. CDR1 and CDR2 from the germline V gene are LNHNV and YYDKDF (reference sequence). Between the trimmed V and J ends, which lost 1 base and 0 bases, there was a span of 7 bases. The DNA for the CDR3 is TGTGCCACCAGCAGAGTGGCGAGCTCCTACAATGAGCAGTTCTTC. This encodes CATSRVASSYNEQFF.